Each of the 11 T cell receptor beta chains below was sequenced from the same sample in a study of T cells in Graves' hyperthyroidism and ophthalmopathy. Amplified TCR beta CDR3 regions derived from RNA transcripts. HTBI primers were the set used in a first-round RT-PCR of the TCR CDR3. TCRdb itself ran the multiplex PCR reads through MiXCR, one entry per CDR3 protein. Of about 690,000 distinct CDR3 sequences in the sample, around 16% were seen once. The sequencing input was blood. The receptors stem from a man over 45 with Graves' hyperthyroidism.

CDR3 nucleotide sequence: TGTGCCAGCAGCTTTTATAAAGATACGCAGTATTTT. Encoded protein: CASSFYKDTQYF. This chain joins TRBV7-3 and TRBJ2-3, with unresolved D. The V end lost 3 bases, the J end lost 5 bases, and 6 bases lay between the germline ends. CDR1 is SGHTA and CDR2 is FQGTGA in the germline V gene. This CDR3 spans 12 amino acids.

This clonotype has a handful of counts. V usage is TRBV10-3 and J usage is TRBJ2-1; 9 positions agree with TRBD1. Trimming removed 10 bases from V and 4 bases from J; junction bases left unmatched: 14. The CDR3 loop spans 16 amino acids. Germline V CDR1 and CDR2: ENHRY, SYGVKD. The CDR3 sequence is CATSRDRVRRYNEQFF. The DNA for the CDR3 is TGTGCCACGTCGCGGGACAGGGTCCGTCGATACAATGAGCAGTTCTTC.

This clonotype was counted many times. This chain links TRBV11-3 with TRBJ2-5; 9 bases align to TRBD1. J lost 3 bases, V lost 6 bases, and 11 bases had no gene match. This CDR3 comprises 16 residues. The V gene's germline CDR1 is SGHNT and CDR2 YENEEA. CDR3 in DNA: TGTGCCAGCAGTCAGTGGGGACAGGGAATTAAAGAGACCCAGTACTTC. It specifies CASSQWGQGIKETQYF.

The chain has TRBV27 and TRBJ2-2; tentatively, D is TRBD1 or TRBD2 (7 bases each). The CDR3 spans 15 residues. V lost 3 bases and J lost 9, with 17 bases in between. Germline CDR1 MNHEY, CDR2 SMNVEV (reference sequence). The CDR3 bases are TGTGCCAGCAGTTTGGGGGGGACAGTCTGGCGGGAGCTGTTTTTT. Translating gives CASSLGGTVWRELFF.

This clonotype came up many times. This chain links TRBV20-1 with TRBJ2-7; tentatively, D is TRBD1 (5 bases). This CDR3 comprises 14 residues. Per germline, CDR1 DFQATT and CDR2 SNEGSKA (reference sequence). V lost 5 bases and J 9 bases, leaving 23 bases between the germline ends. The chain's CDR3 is CSARRGRAEDGQYF. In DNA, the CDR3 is TGCAGTGCTCGTAGGGGCCGGGCAGAAGACGGGCAGTACTTC.

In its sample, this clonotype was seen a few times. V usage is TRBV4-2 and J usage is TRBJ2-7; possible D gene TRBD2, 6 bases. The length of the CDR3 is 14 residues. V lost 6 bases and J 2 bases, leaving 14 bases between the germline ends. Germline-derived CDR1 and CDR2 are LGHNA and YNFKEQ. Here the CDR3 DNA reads TGTGCCAGCAGGTGGGGAGGTGGACCCTACGAGCAGTACTTC. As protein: CASRWGGGPYEQYF.

The CDR3 sequence: CASYMGANVLTF. The DNA for the CDR3 is TGTGCCAGCTACATGGGGGCCAACGTCCTGACTTTC. The rearrangement uses TRBV6-1 and TRBJ2-6; D not resolved. Germline V gene sequence: CDR1 MNHNS, CDR2 SASEGT. Trimming removed 8 bases from V and 4 bases from J, with 6 bases in between. This CDR3 has 12 amino acids.

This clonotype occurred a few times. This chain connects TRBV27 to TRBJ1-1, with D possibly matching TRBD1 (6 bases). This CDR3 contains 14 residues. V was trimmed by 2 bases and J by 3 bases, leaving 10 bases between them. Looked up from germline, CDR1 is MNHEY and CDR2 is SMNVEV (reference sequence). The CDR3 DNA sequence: TGTGCCAGCAGTTTAAGAGGGGGACACACTGAAGCTTTCTTT. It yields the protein CASSLRGGHTEAFF.

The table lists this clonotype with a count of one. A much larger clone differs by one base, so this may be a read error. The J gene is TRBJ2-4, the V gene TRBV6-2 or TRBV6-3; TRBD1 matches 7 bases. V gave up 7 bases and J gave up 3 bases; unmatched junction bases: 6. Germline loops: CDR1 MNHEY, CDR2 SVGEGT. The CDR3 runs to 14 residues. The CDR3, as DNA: TGTGCCAGCAAACGCTCAGGGGGCAAAAACATTCAGTACTTC. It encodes CASKRSGGKNIQYF.

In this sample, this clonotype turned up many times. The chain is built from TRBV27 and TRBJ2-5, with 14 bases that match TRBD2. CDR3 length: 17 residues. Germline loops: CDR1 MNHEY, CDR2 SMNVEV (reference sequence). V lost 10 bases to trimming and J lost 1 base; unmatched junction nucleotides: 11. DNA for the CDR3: TGTGCCACCTCTTGGTCCGGACTAGCGGGAGGCCAAGAGACCCAGTACTTC. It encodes CATSWSGLAGGQETQYF.

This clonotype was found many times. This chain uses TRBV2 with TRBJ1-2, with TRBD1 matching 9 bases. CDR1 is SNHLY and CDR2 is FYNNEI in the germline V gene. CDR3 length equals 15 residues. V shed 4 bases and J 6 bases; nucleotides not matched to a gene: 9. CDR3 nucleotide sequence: TGTGCCAGCAGTGCTGCCGTAGGGACAGGGAATGGCTACACCTTC. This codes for CASSAAVGTGNGYTF. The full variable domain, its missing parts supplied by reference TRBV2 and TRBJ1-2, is EPEVTQTPSHQVTQMGQEVILRCVPISNHLYFYWYRQILGQKVEFLVSFYNNEISEKSEIFDDQFSVERPDGSNFTLKIRSTKLEDSAMYFCASSAAVGTGNGYTFGSGTRLTVV.